This T cell receptor (beta chain) is from a study of blood T cell repertoires in COVID-19. Whole-study context: COVID-19 samples collected from the United States, Italy and Spain covered acute and convalescent phases. PBMCs, B-cell-depleted T cells, or T cells provided the cDNA or gDNA that made up the material.

Authors' methods: Researchers report that nucleated cell counts were estimated from reference gene primer amplification. The method was immunoSEQ multiplex PCR; TCRdb's version includes in-frame clones alone and lacks a portion of them. V and J calls plus clone size are reproduced from that table; the DNA served to infer D and trimming. This table has nearly 300,000 clones, about nine tenths appearing once. This TCR was recovered from a woman aged 25-40 years who had recovered from COVID-19. Sequencing used peripheral blood.

CDR3 region: CASSLAPGLAQETQYF. DNA for the CDR3: TGCGCCAGCAGCTTGGCCCCGGGACTAGCACAAGAGACCCAGTACTTC. The chain has TRBV5-1 and TRBJ2-5, with TRBD2 matching 9 bases. The CDR3 sequence is 16 residues long. Trimming at V came to 0 bases and at J to 2 bases, leaving 5 bases not matched to a gene. The germline V gene encodes CDR1 SGHRS and CDR2 YFSETQ.